The entry that follows covers one T cell receptor (beta chain) sequence. Antigen: not known. The data belong to a study of vaccination and CD4 T cells after COVID-19. As for the study in general: Convalescent donors: six male, four female; seven Caucasian, two Asian, one multiracial, two Hispanic. A median of around 73 days (range 14 to 241) separated dose two from the taking of post-vaccine samples.

Noted treatment: approximately 10-day PBMC culture with coronavirus spike peptide pools or control peptides (ViraFEST assay). Dates of positive PCR ran from March to December 2020, before US Alpha, Beta and Delta variants. The CDR3 runs 13 residues. V shed 1 base and J shed 2 bases, with 4 bases lying between them. The Oncomine TCR Beta short-read assay sequenced DNA from cultured CD4+ T cells. TCRdb recomputed calls from the PCR reads with MiXCR, one row per CDR3 protein. The sample consists of over 9,500 distinct CDR3 sequences, 41% of them appearing once. This clonotype was obtained from a human donor who had recovered from COVID-19. The chain combines TRBV12-3 or TRBV12-4 with TRBJ2-3; D not resolved. Sequencing input: CD4+ T cells from blood, cultured in vitro. CDR3 DNA sequence: TGTGCCAGCAGTTTAGGCTTCACAGATACGCAGTATTTT. Amino acid sequence: CASSLGFTDTQYF.